The clone carrying this TCR beta chain was counted once. The V and J ends lost 10 bases and 0 bases respectively, with 15 bases between them. CDR1 is MNHEY and CDR2 is SVGAGI in the germline V gene. CDR3 length: 15 residues. The data are from a study of blood T cell repertoires in COVID-19. Participant age was roughly 18 to 90 years, and participants resided in 24 US areas. A COVID-19 case had been met by exposed participants during the 2 weeks before study entry. Profiled with immunoSEQ multiplex PCR; TCRdb holds only in-frame clones, not every one. There are roughly 250,000 clones in the sample; over 70% occur only once, and about 2.9% lies in the top ten.

The sample taken for sequencing was PBMCs or T cells enriched from blood (not recorded which). The gene calls are TRBV6-5 and TRBJ1-4; D ambiguous. The TCR sequence derives from a woman between 40 and 55 years old who had been exposed to COVID-19. The CDR3 region has the DNA TGTGCCACCCGACGTGATACAGCAACTAATGAAAAACTGTTTTTT. Translating gives CATRRDTATNEKLFF.